This T cell receptor (beta chain) was sequenced during a study of tumor and adjacent non-tumor tissue in lung cancer. TCRbeta libraries were built with three rounds of nested PCR, modified from ARM-PCR. MiXCR was run by TCRdb on the multiplex PCR reads, yielding one entry per CDR3 protein. Of 95,000 to 150,000 distinct CDR3 sequences detected, 55% to 75% appear once; the ten largest clones hold around 13%. The template was RNA from unsorted bulk tissue. Germline V gene sequence: CDR1 DFQATT, CDR2 SNEGSKA (reference sequence). V shed 5 bases and J 0 bases; nucleotides not matched to a gene: 5. The CDR3 has 14 amino acids. This clonotype has at least ten counts.

Sequencing used lung tumor tissue. The chain links TRBV20-1 to TRBJ2-3; 7 nucleotides align to TRBD1. The sequence was collected from a man aged 30-40 years with non-small cell lung cancer. CDR3 DNA sequence: TGCAGTGCTCGAACAGGGGCGAGCACAGATACGCAGTATTTT. Amino acid sequence: CSARTGASTDTQYF.